Shown below are 5 T cell receptor beta chains from a single sample sequenced in a study of T-cell memory formation after mild COVID-19. MiXCR, applied by TCRdb to the 5' RACE reads, yields one record per CDR3 protein. The sample has about 140,000 distinct CDR3 sequences, 6% to 7% seen once. The sample taken for sequencing was PBMCs or a T cell subset sorted from them (not recorded which). These receptors all stem from an adult woman who had mild COVID-19 (a few samples of this study predate the infection). Cell type and time point are not known.

The table lists this clonotype with many counts. The V and J genes are TRBV29-1 and TRBJ2-1; no reliable D call. This CDR3 spans 16 amino acids. V was trimmed by 0 bases and J by 1 base, leaving 13 bases between them. CDR1 and CDR2 (germline): SQVTM, ANQGSEA. Here the CDR3 DNA reads TGCAGCGTTGAAGAGGCGCGAAGTATGTCCTACAATGAGCAGTTCTTC. As protein: CSVEEARSMSYNEQFF.

The rearrangement joins TRBV29-1 to TRBJ1-1; tentative D call: TRBD1 (5 bases). The CDR3 covers 13 residues. Between the trimmed V and J ends, which lost 5 bases and 4 bases, there was a span of 14 bases. Germline V CDR1 and CDR2: SQVTM, ANQGSEA. Here the CDR3 DNA reads TGCAGCGTTCGGAAGGGGTCGGGCACTGAAGCTTTCTTT. It codes for CSVRKGSGTEAFF.

In its sample, this clonotype was seen many times. The rearrangement uses TRBV5-5 and TRBJ2-1; TRBD2 matches at 10 bases. The J segment lost 6 bases and the V segment lost 3 bases, leaving 9 bases of the junction unmatched. Germline V lookup: CDR1 SGHKS, CDR2 YYEKEE (reference sequence). The CDR3 contains 16 residues. The CDR3 sequence is CASSYTSGISFNEQFF. The CDR3 coding sequence is TGTGCCAGCAGCTACACTAGCGGGATCTCTTTCAATGAGCAGTTCTTC.

This clonotype turned up a few times. This sequence joins TRBV12-3 or TRBV12-4 and TRBJ2-1; tentatively, D is TRBD2 (6 bases). The V gene lost 9 bases and the J gene lost 2 bases, with 11 bases spanning the gap. This CDR3 comprises 13 residues. This chain's CDR3 is CASRTTPYNEQFF. The DNA for the CDR3 is TGTGCCAGTCGGACTACTCCCTACAATGAGCAGTTCTTC.

This clonotype was observed at least ten times. The chain is built from TRBV5-1 and TRBJ2-7; 10 bases agree with TRBD2. Trimming took 1 base from V and 2 from J; bases not matched to a gene: 3. The CDR3 sequence is 15 residues long. CDR1 and CDR2 (germline): SGHRS, YFSETQ. In DNA form, the CDR3 reads TGCGCCAGCAGCTTGACAACTAGCGGGACCTACGAGCAGTACTTC. Translation: CASSLTTSGTYEQYF. Variable domain in full (rest from reference TRBV5-1 and TRBJ2-7): KAGVTQTPRYLIKTRGQQVTLSCSPISGHRSVSWYQQTPGQGLQFLFEYFSETQRNKGNFPGRFSGRQFSNSRSEMNVSTLELGDSALYLCASSLTTSGTYEQYFGPGTRLTVT.